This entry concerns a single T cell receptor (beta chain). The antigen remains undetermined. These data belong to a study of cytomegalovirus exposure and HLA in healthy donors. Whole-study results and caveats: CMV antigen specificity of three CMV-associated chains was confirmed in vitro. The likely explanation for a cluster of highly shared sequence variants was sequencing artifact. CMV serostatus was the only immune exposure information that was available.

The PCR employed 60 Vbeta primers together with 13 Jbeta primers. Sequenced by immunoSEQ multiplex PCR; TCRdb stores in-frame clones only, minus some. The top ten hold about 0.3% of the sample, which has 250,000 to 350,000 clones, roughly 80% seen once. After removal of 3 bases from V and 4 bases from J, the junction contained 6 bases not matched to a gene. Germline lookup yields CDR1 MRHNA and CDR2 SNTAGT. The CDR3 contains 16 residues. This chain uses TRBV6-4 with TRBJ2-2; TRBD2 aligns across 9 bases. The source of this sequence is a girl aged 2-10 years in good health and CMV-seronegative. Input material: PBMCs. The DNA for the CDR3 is TGTGCCAGCAGTGAATTTATTAGCGGGGGCACCGGGGAGCTGTTTTTT. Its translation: CASSEFISGGTGELFF.